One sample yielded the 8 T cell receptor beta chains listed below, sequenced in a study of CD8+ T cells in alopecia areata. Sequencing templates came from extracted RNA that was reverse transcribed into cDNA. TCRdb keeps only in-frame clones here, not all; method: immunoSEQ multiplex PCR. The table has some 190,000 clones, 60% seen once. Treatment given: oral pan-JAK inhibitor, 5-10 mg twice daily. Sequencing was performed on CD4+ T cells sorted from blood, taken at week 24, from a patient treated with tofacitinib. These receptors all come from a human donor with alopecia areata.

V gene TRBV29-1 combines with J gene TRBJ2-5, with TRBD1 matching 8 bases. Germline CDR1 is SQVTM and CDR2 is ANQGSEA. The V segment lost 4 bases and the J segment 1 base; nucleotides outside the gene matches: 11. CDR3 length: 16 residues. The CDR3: CSVAGPGGAVQETQYF. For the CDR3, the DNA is TGCAGCGTTGCGGGTCCAGGGGGCGCGGTCCAAGAGACCCAGTACTTC.

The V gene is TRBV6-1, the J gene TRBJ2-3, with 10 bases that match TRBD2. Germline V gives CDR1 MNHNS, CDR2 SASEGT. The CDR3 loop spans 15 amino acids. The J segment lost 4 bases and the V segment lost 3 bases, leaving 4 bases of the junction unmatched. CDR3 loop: CASSETSGGADTQYF. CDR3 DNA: TGTGCCAGCAGTGAGACAAGCGGGGGGGCAGATACGCAGTATTTT.

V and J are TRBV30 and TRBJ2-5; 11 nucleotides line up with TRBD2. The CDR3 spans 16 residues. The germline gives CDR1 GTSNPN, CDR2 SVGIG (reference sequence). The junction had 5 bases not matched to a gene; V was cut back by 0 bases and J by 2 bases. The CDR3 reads CAWSVATSGAQETQYF. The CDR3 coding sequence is TGTGCCTGGAGTGTTGCGACTAGCGGGGCTCAAGAGACCCAGTACTTC.

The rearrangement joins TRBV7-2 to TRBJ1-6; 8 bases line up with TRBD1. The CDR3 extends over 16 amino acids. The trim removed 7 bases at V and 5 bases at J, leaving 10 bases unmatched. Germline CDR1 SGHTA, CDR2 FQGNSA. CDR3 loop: CASKALWDRNNSPLHF. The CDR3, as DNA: TGTGCCAGCAAGGCTTTGTGGGACAGGAATAATTCACCCCTCCACTTT.

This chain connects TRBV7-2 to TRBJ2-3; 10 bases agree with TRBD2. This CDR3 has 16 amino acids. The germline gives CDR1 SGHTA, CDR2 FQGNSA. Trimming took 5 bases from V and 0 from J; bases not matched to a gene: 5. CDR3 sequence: CASSVGLASSTDTQYF. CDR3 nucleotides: TGTGCCAGCAGCGTGGGACTAGCGAGCAGCACAGATACGCAGTATTTT.

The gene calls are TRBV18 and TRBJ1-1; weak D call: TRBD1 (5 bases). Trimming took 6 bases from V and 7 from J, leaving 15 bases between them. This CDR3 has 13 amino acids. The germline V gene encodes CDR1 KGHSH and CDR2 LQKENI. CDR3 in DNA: TGTGCCAGCTCGATCCGGGCGGGGCTTGAAGCTTTCTTT. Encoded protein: CASSIRAGLEAFF.

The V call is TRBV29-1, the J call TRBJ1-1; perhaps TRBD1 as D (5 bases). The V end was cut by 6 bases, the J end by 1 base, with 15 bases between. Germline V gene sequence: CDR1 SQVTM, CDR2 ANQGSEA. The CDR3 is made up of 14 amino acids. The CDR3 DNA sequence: TGCAGCGTGGGGGGTAGACATGGGAACACTGAAGCTTTCTTT. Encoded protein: CSVGGRHGNTEAFF.

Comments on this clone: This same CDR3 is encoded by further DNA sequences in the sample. As DNA, the CDR3 is TGTGCCTGGAGAGGTGTCTATGGCTACACCTTC. Protein: CAWRGVYGYTF. V gene TRBV30 combines with J gene TRBJ1-2; D not resolved. The CDR3 totals 11 residues. Germline lookup yields CDR1 GTSNPN and CDR2 SVGIG (reference sequence). V lost 3 bases and J 4 bases, leaving 6 bases between the germline ends.